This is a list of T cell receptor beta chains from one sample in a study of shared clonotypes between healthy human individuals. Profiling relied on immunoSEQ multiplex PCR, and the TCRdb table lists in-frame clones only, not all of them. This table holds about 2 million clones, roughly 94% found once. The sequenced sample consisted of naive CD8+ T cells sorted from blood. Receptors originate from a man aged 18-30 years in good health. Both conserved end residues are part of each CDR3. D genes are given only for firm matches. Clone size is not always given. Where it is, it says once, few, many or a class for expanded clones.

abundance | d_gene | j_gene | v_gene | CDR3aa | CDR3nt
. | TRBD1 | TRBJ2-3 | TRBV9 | CASRGTGTDTQYF | TGTGCCAGCAGGGGGACAGGCACAGATACGCAGTATTTT
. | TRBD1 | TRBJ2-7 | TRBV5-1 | CASSSPGQGFEQYF | TGCGCCAGCAGCTCACCGGGACAGGGGTTCGAGCAGTACTTC
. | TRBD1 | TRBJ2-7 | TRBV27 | CASSARSGQRDYEQYF | TGTGCCAGCAGTGCTCGATCGGGACAGAGGGACTACGAGCAGTACTTC
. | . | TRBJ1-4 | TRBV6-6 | CASSYLREGDEKLFF | TGTGCCAGCAGTTACCTCAGGGAAGGTGATGAAAAACTGTTTTTT
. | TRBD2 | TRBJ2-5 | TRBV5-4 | CASTPEGIAGLETQYF | TGTGCCAGCACCCCGGAGGGGATAGCGGGATTGGAGACCCAGTACTTC
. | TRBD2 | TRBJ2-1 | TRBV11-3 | CASSAAGGPRNEQFF | TGTGCCAGCAGCGCCGCGGGGGGTCCCAGGAATGAGCAGTTCTTC
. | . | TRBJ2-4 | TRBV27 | CASSRVAKNIQYF | TGTGCCAGCAGCCGAGTAGCCAAAAACATTCAGTACTTC
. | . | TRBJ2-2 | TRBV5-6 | CASSSRLVSNTGELFF | TGTGCCAGCAGCTCACGACTGGTTTCGAACACCGGGGAGCTGTTTTTT
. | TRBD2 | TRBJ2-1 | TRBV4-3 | CASSLVAGAGNEQFF | TGCGCCAGCAGCCTAGTAGCGGGAGCGGGTAATGAGCAGTTCTTC
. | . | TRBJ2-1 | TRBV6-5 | CASRRGVSSYNEQFF | TGTGCCAGCAGACGTGGGGTAAGCTCCTACAATGAGCAGTTCTTC
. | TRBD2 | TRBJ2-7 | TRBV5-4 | CASSRLGLAGERSYEQYF | TGTGCCAGCAGTCGGTTGGGACTAGCGGGAGAAAGGTCCTACGAGCAGTACTTC
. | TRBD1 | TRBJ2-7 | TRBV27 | CASRTGEGYEQYF | TGTGCCAGTCGGACAGGGGAGGGGTACGAGCAGTACTTC
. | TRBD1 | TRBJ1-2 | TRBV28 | CASSFPGTGIYTINYGYTF | TGTGCCAGCAGTTTTCCCGGGACAGGGATTTATACTATTAACTATGGCTACACCTTC
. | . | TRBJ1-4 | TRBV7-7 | CAPRGIGEKLFF | TGTGCTCCCCGGGGCATAGGTGAAAAACTGTTTTTT
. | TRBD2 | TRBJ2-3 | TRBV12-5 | CASGLAGGSAHGTQYF | TGTGCTAGTGGTTTGGCGGGAGGTTCGGCCCACGGTACGCAGTATTTT
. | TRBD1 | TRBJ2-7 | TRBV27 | CASSKTGGGYEQYF | TGTGCCAGCAGTAAGACAGGGGGTGGATACGAGCAGTACTTC
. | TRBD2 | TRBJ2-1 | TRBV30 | CAQTSGIGLGEQFF | TGTGCCCAGACTAGCGGGATCGGATTGGGTGAGCAGTTCTTC
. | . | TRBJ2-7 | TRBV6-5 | CASSPGEYLYEQYF | TGTGCCAGCAGTCCCGGGGAGTACCTTTACGAGCAGTACTTC
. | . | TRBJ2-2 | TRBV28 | CASSSIGTEDTGELFF | TGTGCCAGCAGTTCTATAGGGACGGAAGACACCGGGGAGCTGTTTTTT
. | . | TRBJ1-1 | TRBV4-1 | CASSQDDVLTNTEAFF | TGCGCCAGCAGCCAAGACGACGTACTGACGAACACTGAAGCTTTCTTT
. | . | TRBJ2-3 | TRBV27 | CASSLSIESTDTQYF | TGTGCCAGCAGTTTATCGATCGAGAGCACAGATACGCAGTATTTT
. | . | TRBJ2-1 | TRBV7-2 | CASSTVPGEYNEQFF | TGTGCCAGCAGCACCGTCCCGGGAGAATACAATGAGCAGTTCTTC
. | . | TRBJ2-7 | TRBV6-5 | CASSYSRSSYEQYF | TGTGCCAGCAGTTACTCCCGGAGCTCCTACGAGCAGTACTTC
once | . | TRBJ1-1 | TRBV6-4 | CASSDRPATEAFF | TGTGCCAGCAGTGACCGGCCAGCCACTGAAGCTTTCTTT
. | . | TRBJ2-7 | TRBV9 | CASSRGNSYEQYF | TGTGCCAGCTCCCGTGGGAACTCCTACGAGCAGTACTTC
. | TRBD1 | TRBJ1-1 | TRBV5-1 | CASSSQGLTEAFF | TGCGCCAGCAGCTCACAGGGGCTTACTGAAGCTTTCTTT
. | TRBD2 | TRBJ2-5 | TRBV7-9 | CASSLRGAGEEETQYF | TGTGCCAGCAGCCTCCGTGGGGCGGGGGAGGAGGAGACCCAGTACTTC